This entry lists 16 T cell receptor beta chains sequenced from one sample in a study of blood T cell repertoires in COVID-19. Profiled with immunoSEQ multiplex PCR; TCRdb holds only in-frame clones, not every one. Of around 360,000 clones in the sample, approximately 89% were seen once. Source material: PBMCs or T cells enriched from blood (not recorded which). Receptors originate from a man aged 35 to 55 in a cohort exposed to, infected with or recovered from COVID-19 (not recorded which).

The J gene is TRBJ1-4, the V gene TRBV6-5; 7 nucleotides align to TRBD1. Trimming took 5 bases from V and 7 from J; bases not matched to a gene: 7. Per the germline V gene, CDR1 is MNHEY and CDR2 is SVGAGI. The CDR3 sequence is 14 residues long. The CDR3 loop reads CASSPGRGSEKLFF. The CDR3 DNA reads as TGTGCCAGCAGTCCCGGCAGGGGGTCTGAAAAACTGTTTTTT.

This clone showed up just once. The chain carries TRBV30 and TRBJ2-7; TRBD1 might be the D (6 bases). The CDR3 sequence is 12 residues long. CDR1 and CDR2 (germline): GTSNPN, SVGIG (reference sequence). The ends were cut back, 3 bases at V and 7 bases at J, with 13 bases in the middle. The CDR3 region has the DNA TGTGCCTGGAGCGAGCAGGGGTATGAGCAGTACTTC. Amino acid sequence: CAWSEQGYEQYF.

The sample holds a few counts of this clone. The chain couples TRBV7-6 to TRBJ1-1; weak D call: TRBD1 (6 bases). Trimming pared 5 bases from V and 1 base from J, leaving 8 bases between. CDR3 length: 13 amino acids. The germline gives CDR1 SGHVS, CDR2 FNYEAQ. CDR3 nucleotides: TGTGCCAGCAGCAGACAGGAGAACACTGAAGCTTTCTTT. Protein sequence: CASSRQENTEAFF.

In its sample, this clone was seen a few times. J is TRBJ2-2 and V is TRBV5-1; tentative D call: TRBD2 (6 bases). Trimming removed 4 bases from V and 1 base from J, with 14 bases in between. The CDR3 runs 16 residues. Germline CDR1 SGHRS, CDR2 YFSETQ. The CDR3 sequence: CASSRLGGGNTGELFF. The CDR3 DNA sequence: TGCGCCAGCAGCCGCCTTGGGGGAGGGAACACCGGGGAGCTGTTTTTT. Full variable domain (missing parts from reference TRBV5-1 and TRBJ2-2): KAGVTQTPRYLIKTRGQQVTLSCSPISGHRSVSWYQQTPGQGLQFLFEYFSETQRNKGNFPGRFSGRQFSNSRSEMNVSTLELGDSALYLCASSRLGGGNTGELFFGEGSRLTVL.

V gene TRBV21-1 combines with J gene TRBJ2-3; TRBD2, the table's D call, was not compared with the DNA. TRBV21-1 is a known pseudogene. This CDR3 region has 17 residues. CDR3 bases: TGTGCCAGCGTGGGGGCTAGCGGGAGGGCTCGTACAGATACGCAGTATTTT. Amino acid sequence: CASVGASGRARTDTQYF.

This sequence joins TRBV3-1 (or the pseudogene TRBV3-2) and TRBJ2-2; TRBD2 matches at 8 bases. J lost 4 bases, V lost 8 bases, and 9 bases had no gene match. CDR3 size: 15 residues. CDR1 is LGHDT and CDR2 is YNNKEL in the germline V gene (reference sequence). The CDR3 here is CASEPSGGFTGELFF. The DNA of the CDR3 is TGTGCCAGCGAGCCGAGCGGGGGATTCACCGGGGAGCTGTTTTTT.

The rearrangement joins TRBV5-1 to TRBJ1-5; TRBD1 matches 7 bases. J was trimmed by 1 base and V by 0 bases; bases with no gene match: 22. Looked up from germline, CDR1 is SGHRS and CDR2 is YFSETQ. The CDR3 runs 22 residues. CDR3 sequence reads: CASSLAIMGQRVTKESNQPQHF. DNA of the CDR3: TGCGCCAGCAGCTTGGCGATAATGGGACAGCGCGTCACAAAAGAAAGCAATCAGCCCCAGCATTTT.

This chain links TRBV6-1 with TRBJ2-7, with a possible D match to TRBD1 (5 bases). Germline values: CDR1 MNHNS, CDR2 SASEGT. Trimming removed 3 bases at V and 3 bases at J, with 15 bases between. The CDR3 runs 15 residues. This CDR3 reads CASSDRRQGHYEQYF. CDR3 DNA sequence: TGTGCCAGCAGTGATCGTCGGCAGGGCCACTACGAGCAGTACTTC.

The CDR3 DNA sequence: TGCGCCAGCAGCTCTGGAGCGGGAGGCGGCTACGAGCAGTACTTC. This gives the protein CASSSGAGGGYEQYF. The chain links TRBV5-1 to TRBJ2-7, with 9 bases lining up with TRBD2. The J segment lost 3 bases and the V segment lost 3 bases, leaving 7 bases of the junction unmatched. From germline, CDR1 is SGHRS and CDR2 YFSETQ. The CDR3 spans 15 residues.

The chain employs TRBV5-6 and TRBJ2-7, with 10 bases matching TRBD2. The germline CDR1 and CDR2 sequences are SGHDT and YYEEEE. J was trimmed by 5 bases and V by 0 bases; bases with no gene match: 5. The CDR3 contains 15 residues. The DNA for the CDR3 is TGTGCCAGCAGCTTGGCCCCTAGCGGGAGTCACGAGCAGTACTTC. It encodes CASSLAPSGSHEQYF.

This rearrangement joins TRBV5-1 to TRBJ2-7, with 12 bases aligning to TRBD1. Germline values: CDR1 SGHRS, CDR2 YFSETQ. The CDR3 extends over 16 amino acids. The J segment lost 5 bases and the V segment lost 4 bases, leaving 10 bases of the junction unmatched. The CDR3 nucleotides are TGCGCCAGCAGCACTGGACGGGACAGGGGGCGGGACGAGCAGTACTTC. Residues: CASSTGRDRGRDEQYF. The variable domain in full, with the rest retrieved from reference TRBV5-1 and TRBJ2-7, is KAGVTQTPRYLIKTRGQQVTLSCSPISGHRSVSWYQQTPGQGLQFLFEYFSETQRNKGNFPGRFSGRQFSNSRSEMNVSTLELGDSALYLCASSTGRDRGRDEQYFGPGTRLTVT.

The chain uses TRBV5-1 and TRBJ2-3, with D perhaps matching TRBD2 (6 bases). In germline, CDR1 is SGHRS, CDR2 YFSETQ. Trimming removed 4 bases from V and 0 bases from J, with 12 bases in between. CDR3 length: 15 residues. CDR3 loop: CASSTGLASTDTQYF. The CDR3, as DNA: TGCGCCAGCAGCACGGGACTGGCTAGCACAGATACGCAGTATTTT.

This chain joins TRBV4-1 and TRBJ2-2; TRBD1 agrees at 8 bases. J gave up 5 bases and V 4 bases, and 9 bases lay outside the gene matches. The germline gives CDR1 MGHRA, CDR2 YSYEKL. This CDR3 region has 16 residues. In DNA form, the CDR3 reads TGCGCCAGCAGCCGACAGGGGCAAACTGGGACCGGGGAGCTGTTTTTT. Its translation: CASSRQGQTGTGELFF.

This chain links TRBV6-5 with TRBJ1-2; TRBD1 aligns across 8 bases. The trim removed 2 bases at V and 4 bases at J, leaving 6 bases unmatched. The CDR3 contains 15 residues. Germline V CDR1 and CDR2: MNHEY, SVGAGI. The CDR3 here is CASSYRTGMPYGYTF. The CDR3 DNA is TGTGCCAGCAGTTACAGGACAGGGATGCCCTATGGCTACACCTTC.

The rearrangement joins TRBV18 to TRBJ1-5, with D perhaps TRBD1 (5 bases). V lost 5 bases and J 2 bases, leaving 13 bases between the germline ends. The CDR3 covers 15 residues. Per germline, CDR1 KGHSH and CDR2 LQKENI. CDR3 protein: CASSSTGLGNQPQHF. CDR3 DNA: TGTGCCAGCTCATCCACAGGTTTGGGCAATCAGCCCCAGCATTTT.

The J gene is TRBJ2-3, the V gene TRBV5-4; a possible D gene is TRBD2 (5 bases). Germline V gene sequence: CDR1 SGHNT, CDR2 YYREEE (reference sequence). There are 14 residues in the CDR3. V was pared by 4 bases and J by 6 bases, with 15 bases between. The CDR3 DNA follows: TGTGCCAGCAGCACGGACTGGCGCATTGATACGCAGTATTTT. Translated: CASSTDWRIDTQYF.